This T cell receptor (beta chain) was sequenced for a study of shared clonotypes between healthy human individuals. A remark on this clone: Its specificity is unknown. The same CDR3 can be traced to other DNA sequences in this sample.

The CDR3 runs 13 residues. Trimming stripped 2 bases from V and 4 bases from J, with 8 bases between. Germline V gene lookup returns CDR1 KGHSH and CDR2 LQKENI. Study-level findings and limits: Four donors shared approximately 5% of their naive CD4 clonotypes.

Profiling relied on immunoSEQ multiplex PCR, and the TCRdb table lists in-frame clones only, not all of them. The profile covers under 2,500,000 clones, with approximately 94% appearing a single time and about 0.13% taken by the ten largest. The source is a man younger than 35 in good health. Specimen: naive CD4+ T cells sorted from blood. Subset specified: CD45RA+ positively selected. This chain connects TRBV18 to TRBJ1-1, with D perhaps matching TRBD1 (5 bases). The DNA of the CDR3 is TGTGCCAGCTCACCAGGGCAGGGCACTGAAGCTTTCTTT. Protein product: CASSPGQGTEAFF.